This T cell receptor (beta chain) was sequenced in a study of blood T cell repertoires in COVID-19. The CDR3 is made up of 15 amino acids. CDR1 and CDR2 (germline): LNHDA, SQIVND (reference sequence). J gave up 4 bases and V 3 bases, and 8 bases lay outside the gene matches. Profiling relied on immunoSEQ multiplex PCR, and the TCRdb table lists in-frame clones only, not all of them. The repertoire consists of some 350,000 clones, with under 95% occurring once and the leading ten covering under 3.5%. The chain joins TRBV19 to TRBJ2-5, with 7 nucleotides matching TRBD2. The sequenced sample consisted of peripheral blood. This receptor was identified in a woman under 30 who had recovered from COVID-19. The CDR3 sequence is CASSIRGRGRETQYF. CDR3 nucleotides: TGTGCCAGTAGTATCCGGGGGAGGGGTCGAGAGACCCAGTACTTC.